The present TCR beta chain was sequenced within a study of Ad26.COV2.S vaccination and SARS-CoV-2 variants. The repertoire was sequenced with immunoSEQ multiplex PCR; TCRdb's copy has only in-frame clones and lacks some. The sample consists of about 320,000 clones, about 85% of them appearing once. This CDR3 spans 13 amino acids. Germline V gene sequence: CDR1 MNHEY, CDR2 SVGAGI. V was clipped by 5 bases and J by 8 bases, with 14 bases between them. Described treatment: 19 received Ad26.COV2.S at low or high dose, single or two shots; five or six received placebo; per-sample allocation not given. Collection of the samples took place on day 63 after the first injection of vaccine or placebo.

This material consisted of peripheral blood, taken in a trial of Ad26.COV2.S vaccine versus placebo. This TCR derives from a person aged 18 to 59 who received the Ad26.COV2.S COVID-19 vaccine or a placebo. The rearrangement links TRBV6-5 to TRBJ2-3; tentative D call: TRBD2 (6 bases). CDR3 loop: CASSPGVQGTQYF. The CDR3 region has the DNA TGTGCCAGCAGTCCGGGGGTTCAGGGTACGCAGTATTTT.